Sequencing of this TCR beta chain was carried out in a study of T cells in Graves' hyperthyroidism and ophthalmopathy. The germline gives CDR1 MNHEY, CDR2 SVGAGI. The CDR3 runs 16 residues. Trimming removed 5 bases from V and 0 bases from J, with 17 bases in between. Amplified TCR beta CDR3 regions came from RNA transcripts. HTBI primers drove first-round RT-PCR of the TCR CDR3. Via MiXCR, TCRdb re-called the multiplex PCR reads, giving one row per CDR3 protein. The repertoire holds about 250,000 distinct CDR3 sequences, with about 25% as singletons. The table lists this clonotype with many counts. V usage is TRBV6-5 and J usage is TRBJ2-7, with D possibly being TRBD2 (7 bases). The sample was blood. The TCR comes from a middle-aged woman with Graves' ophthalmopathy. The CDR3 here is CASSIVMGGGSYEQYF. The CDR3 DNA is TGTGCCAGCAGTATAGTTATGGGAGGGGGCTCCTACGAGCAGTACTTC.